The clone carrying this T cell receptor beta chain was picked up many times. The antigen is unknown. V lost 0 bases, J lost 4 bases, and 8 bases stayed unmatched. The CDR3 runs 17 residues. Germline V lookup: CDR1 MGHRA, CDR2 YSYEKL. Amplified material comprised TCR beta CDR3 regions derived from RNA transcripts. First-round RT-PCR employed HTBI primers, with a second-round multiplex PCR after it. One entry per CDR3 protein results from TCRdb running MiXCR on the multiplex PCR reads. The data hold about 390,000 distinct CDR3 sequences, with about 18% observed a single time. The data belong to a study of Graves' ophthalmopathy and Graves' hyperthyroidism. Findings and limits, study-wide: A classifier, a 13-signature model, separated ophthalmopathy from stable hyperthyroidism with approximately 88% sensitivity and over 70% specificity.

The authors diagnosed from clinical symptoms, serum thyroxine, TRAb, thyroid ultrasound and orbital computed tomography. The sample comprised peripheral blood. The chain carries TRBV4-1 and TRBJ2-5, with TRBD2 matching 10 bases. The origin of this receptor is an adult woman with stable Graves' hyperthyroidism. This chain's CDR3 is CASSQEPSGSGGETQYF. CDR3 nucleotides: TGCGCCAGCAGCCAAGAACCTAGCGGGAGCGGAGGAGAGACCCAGTACTTC.